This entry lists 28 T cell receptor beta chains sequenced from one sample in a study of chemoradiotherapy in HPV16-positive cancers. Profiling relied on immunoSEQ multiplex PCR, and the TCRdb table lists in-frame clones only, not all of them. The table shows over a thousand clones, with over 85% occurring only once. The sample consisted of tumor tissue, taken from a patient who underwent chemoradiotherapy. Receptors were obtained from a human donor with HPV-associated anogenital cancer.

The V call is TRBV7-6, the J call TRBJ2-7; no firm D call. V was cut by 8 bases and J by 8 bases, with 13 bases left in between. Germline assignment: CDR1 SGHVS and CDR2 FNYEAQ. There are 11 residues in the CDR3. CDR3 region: CASGSPLKQYF. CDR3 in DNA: TGTGCCAGCGGTTCCCCTTTGAAGCAGTACTTC. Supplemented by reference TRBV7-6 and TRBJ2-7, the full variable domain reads GAGVSQSPRYKVTKRGQDVALRCDPISGHVSLYWYRQALGQGPEFLTYFNYEAQQDKSGLPNDRFSAERPEGSISTLTIQRTEQRDSAMYRCASGSPLKQYFGPGTRLTVT.

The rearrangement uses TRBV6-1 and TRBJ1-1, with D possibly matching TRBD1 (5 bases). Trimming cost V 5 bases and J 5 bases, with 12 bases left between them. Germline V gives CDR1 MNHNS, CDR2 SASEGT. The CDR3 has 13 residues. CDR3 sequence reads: CASSFGARTEAFF. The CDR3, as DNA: TGTGCCAGCAGTTTTGGGGCCCGAACTGAAGCTTTCTTT.

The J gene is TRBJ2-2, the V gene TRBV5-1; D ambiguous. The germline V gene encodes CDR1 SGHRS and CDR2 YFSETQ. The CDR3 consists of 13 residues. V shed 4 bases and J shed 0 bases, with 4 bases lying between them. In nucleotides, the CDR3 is TGCGCCAGCAGCCGTTCGAACACCGGGGAGCTGTTTTTT. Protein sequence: CASSRSNTGELFF. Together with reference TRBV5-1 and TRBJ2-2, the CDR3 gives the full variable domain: KAGVTQTPRYLIKTRGQQVTLSCSPISGHRSVSWYQQTPGQGLQFLFEYFSETQRNKGNFPGRFSGRQFSNSRSEMNVSTLELGDSALYLCASSRSNTGELFFGEGSRLTVL.

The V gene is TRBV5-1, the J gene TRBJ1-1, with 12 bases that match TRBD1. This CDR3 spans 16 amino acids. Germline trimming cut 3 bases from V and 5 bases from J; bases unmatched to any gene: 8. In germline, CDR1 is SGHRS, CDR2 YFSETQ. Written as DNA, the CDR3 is TGCGCCAGCAGCTCGGGACAGGGGGCGGAGGTTACTGAAGCTTTCTTT. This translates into CASSSGQGAEVTEAFF.

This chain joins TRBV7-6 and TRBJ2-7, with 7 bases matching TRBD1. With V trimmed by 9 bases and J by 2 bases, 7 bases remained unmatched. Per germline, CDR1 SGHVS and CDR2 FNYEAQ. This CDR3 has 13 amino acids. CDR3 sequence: CASSRDRPYEQYF. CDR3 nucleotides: TGTGCCAGTTCCAGGGACAGACCCTACGAGCAGTACTTC.

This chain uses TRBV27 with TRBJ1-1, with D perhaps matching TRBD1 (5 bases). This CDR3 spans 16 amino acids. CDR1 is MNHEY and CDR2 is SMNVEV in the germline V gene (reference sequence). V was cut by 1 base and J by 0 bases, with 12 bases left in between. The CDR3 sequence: CASSLYGAGLNTEAFF. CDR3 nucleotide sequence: TGTGCCAGCAGTTTATATGGGGCAGGGTTGAACACTGAAGCTTTCTTT.

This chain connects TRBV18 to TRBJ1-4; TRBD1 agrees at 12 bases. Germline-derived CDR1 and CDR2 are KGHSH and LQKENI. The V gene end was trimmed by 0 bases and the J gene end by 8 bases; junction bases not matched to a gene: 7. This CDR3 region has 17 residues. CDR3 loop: CASSPPPGQGAYEKLFF. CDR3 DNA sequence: TGTGCCAGCTCACCACCGCCGGGACAGGGGGCGTACGAAAAACTGTTTTTT.

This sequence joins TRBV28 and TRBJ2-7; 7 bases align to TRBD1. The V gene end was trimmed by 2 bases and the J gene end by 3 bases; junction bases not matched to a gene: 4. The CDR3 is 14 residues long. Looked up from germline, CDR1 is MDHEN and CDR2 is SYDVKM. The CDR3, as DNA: TGTGCCAGCAGTTTAGCGTCAGGGGGCTACGAGCAGTACTTC. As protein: CASSLASGGYEQYF. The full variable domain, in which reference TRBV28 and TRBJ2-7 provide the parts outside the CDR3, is DVKVTQSSRYLVKRTGEKVFLECVQDMDHENMFWYRQDPGLGLRLIYFSYDVKMKEKGDIPEGYSVSREKKERFSLILESASTNQTSMYLCASSLASGGYEQYFGPGTRLTVT.

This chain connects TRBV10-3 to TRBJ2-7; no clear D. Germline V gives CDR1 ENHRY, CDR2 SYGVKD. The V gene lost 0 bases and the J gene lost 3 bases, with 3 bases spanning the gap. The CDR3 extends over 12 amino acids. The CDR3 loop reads CAISESGYEQYF. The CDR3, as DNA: TGTGCCATCAGTGAGTCGGGCTACGAGCAGTACTTC.

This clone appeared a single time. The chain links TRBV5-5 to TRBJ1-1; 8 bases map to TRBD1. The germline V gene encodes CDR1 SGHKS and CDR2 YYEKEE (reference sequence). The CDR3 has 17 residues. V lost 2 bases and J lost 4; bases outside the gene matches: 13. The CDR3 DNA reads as TGTGCCAGCAGCTTCAGGGGCGACGACAGGGGTGGCACTGAAGCTTTCTTT. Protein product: CASSFRGDDRGGTEAFF.

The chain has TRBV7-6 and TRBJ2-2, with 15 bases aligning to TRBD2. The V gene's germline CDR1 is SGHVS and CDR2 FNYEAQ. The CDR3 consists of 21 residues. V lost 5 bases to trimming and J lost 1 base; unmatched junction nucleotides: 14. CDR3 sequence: CASSPIISGTSGGQNTGELFF. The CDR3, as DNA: TGTGCCAGCAGCCCAATAATAAGCGGGACTAGCGGGGGGCAGAACACCGGGGAGCTGTTTTTT.

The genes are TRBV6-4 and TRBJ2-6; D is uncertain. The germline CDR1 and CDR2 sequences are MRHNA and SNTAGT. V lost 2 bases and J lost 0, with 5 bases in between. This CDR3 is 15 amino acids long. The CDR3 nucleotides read TGTGCCAGCAGTGACCTGGACTCTGGGGCCAACGTCCTGACTTTC. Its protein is CASSDLDSGANVLTF.

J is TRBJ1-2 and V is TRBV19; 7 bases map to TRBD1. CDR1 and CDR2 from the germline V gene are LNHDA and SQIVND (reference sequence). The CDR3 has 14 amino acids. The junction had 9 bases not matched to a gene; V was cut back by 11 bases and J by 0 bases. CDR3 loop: CAAGMRGPNYGYTF. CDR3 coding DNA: TGTGCCGCCGGAATGAGGGGGCCTAACTATGGCTACACCTTC.

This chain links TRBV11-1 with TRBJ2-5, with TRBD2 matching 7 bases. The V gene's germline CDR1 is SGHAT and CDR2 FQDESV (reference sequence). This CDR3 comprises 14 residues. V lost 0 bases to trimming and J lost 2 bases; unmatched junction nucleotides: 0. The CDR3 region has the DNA TGTGCCAGCAGCTTAGCGGGGGGGCAAGAGACCCAGTACTTC. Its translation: CASSLAGGQETQYF.

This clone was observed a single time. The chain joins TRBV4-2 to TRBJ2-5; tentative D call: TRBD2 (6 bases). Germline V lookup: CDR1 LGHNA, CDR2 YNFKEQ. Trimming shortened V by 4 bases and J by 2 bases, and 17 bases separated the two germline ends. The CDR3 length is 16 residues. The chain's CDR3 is CASSRVALAAQETQYF. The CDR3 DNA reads TGTGCCAGCAGCCGAGTGGCCTTAGCGGCGCAAGAGACCCAGTACTTC.

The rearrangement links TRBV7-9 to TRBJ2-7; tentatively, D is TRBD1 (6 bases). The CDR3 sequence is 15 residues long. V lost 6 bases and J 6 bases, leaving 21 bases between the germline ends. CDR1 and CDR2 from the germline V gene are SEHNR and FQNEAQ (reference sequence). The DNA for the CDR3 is TGTGCCAGCAGGGTTCTGGAGACAGGCAGAAGCGAGCAGTACTTC. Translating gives CASRVLETGRSEQYF.

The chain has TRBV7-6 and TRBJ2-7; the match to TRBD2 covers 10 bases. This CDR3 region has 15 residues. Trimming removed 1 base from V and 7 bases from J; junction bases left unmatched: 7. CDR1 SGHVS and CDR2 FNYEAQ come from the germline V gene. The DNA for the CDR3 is TGTGCCAGCAGCTTAGGGTCAGCGGGGGGGAAAGAGCAGTACTTC. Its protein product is CASSLGSAGGKEQYF.

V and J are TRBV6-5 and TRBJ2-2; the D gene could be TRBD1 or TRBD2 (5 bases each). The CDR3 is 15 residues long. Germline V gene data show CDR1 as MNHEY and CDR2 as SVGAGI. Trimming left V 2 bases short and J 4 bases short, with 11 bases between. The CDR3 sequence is CASSYGGVGTGELFF. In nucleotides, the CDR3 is TGTGCCAGCAGTTACGGGGGAGTTGGCACCGGGGAGCTGTTTTTT.

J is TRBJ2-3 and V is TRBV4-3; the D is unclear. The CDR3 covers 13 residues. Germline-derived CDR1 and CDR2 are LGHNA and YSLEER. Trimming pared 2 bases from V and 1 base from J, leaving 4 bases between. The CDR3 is CASSQRGTDTQYF. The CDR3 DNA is TGCGCCAGCAGCCAAAGAGGCACAGATACGCAGTATTTT.

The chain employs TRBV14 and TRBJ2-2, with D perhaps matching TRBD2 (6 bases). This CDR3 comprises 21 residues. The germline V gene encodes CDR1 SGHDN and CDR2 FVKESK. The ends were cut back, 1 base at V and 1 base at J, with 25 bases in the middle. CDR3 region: CASSQVGRGDRAGMNTGELFF. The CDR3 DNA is TGTGCCAGCAGCCAAGTGGGGCGGGGAGACCGCGCTGGAATGAACACCGGGGAGCTGTTTTTT.

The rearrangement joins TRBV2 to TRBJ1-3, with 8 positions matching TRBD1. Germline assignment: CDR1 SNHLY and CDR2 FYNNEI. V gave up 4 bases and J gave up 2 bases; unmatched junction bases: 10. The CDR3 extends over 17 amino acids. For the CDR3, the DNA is TGTGCCAGCAGTGCGACAGGGGTATCCTTTACTGGAAACACCATATATTTT. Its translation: CASSATGVSFTGNTIYF.

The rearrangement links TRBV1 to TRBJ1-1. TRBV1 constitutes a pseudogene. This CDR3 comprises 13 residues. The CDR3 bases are TGCACCAGCAGCCAAGATTGCCGGACCGCGATCGACTTT. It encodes CTSSQDCRTAIDF.

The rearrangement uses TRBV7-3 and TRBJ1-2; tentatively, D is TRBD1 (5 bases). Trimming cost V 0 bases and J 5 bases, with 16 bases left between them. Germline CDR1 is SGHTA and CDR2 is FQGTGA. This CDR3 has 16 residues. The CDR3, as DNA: TGTGCCAGCAGCTTAACGAGGGAGGGGCGGCGGTATGGCTACACCTTC. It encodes CASSLTREGRRYGYTF.

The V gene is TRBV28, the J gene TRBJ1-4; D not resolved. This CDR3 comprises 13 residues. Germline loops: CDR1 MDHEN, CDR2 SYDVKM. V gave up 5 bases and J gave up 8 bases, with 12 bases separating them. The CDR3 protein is CASSLPGSEKLFF. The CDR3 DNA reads TGTGCCAGCAGTCTCCCGGGATCCGAAAAACTGTTTTTT.

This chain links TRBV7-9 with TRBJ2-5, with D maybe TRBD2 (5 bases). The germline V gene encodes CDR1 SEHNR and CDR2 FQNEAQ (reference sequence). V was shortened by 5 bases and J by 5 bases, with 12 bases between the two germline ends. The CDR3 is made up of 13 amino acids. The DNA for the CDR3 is TGTGCCAGCAGCCAGGACTGGCGGGAGACCCAGTACTTC. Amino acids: CASSQDWRETQYF.

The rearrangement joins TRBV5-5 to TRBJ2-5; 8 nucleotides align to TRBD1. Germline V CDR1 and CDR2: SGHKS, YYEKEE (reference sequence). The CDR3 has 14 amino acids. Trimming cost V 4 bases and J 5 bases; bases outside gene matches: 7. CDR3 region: CASSKGQGWETQYF. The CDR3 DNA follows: TGTGCCAGCAGCAAAGGACAGGGATGGGAGACCCAGTACTTC.

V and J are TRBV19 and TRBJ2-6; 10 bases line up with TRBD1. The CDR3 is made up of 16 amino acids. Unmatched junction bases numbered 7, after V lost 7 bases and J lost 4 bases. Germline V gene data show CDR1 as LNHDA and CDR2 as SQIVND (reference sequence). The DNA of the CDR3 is TGTGCCAGTATGAGGGACAGGGGAAGCGGGGCCAACGTCCTGACTTTC. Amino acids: CASMRDRGSGANVLTF.

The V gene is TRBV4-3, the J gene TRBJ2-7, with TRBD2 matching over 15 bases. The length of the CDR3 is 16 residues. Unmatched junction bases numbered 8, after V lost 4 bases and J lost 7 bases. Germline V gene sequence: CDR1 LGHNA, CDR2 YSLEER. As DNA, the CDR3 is TGCGCCAGCAGCCCGGGACTAGCGGGGGGCAGGGGGGAGCAGTACTTC. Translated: CASSPGLAGGRGEQYF.